This T cell receptor (beta chain) was recorded in a study of T cell changes during pregnancy in multiple sclerosis. The repertoire was sequenced with immunoSEQ multiplex PCR; TCRdb's copy has only in-frame clones and lacks some. The sample has under 75,000 clones, 90% to 95% seen once. V was clipped by 6 bases and J by 8 bases; unmatched bases: 10. Germline CDR1 is SQVTM and CDR2 is ANQGSEA. The CDR3 has 13 amino acids. This clone was seen once. The gene calls are TRBV29-1 and TRBJ2-1; TRBD2 matches at 7 bases. Sequenced material: CD8+ T cells from peripheral blood mononuclear cells, taken in the second trimester of pregnancy. The TCR originated in a female donor with multiple sclerosis, enrolled in a pregnancy study. The CDR3 nucleotides read TGCAGCGTCCTAGGTCGTCGGGGGGATGAGCAGTTCTTC. Translated, it gives CSVLGRRGDEQFF.